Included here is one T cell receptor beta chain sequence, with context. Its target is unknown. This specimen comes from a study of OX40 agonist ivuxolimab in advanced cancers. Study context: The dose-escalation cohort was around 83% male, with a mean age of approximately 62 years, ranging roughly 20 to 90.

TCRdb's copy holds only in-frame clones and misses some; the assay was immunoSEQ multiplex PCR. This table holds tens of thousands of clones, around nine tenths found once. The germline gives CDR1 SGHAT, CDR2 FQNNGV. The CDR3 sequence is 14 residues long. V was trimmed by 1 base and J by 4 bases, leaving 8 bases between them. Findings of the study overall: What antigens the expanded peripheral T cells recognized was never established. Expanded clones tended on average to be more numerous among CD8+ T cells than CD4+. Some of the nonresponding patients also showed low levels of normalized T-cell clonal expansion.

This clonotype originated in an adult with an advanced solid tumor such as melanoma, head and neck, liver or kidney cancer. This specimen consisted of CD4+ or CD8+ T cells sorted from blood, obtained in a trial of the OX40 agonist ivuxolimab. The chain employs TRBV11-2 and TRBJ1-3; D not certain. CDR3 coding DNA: TGTGCCAGCAGCTTAGTGGGAGCGGGAAACACCATATATTTT. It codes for CASSLVGAGNTIYF.